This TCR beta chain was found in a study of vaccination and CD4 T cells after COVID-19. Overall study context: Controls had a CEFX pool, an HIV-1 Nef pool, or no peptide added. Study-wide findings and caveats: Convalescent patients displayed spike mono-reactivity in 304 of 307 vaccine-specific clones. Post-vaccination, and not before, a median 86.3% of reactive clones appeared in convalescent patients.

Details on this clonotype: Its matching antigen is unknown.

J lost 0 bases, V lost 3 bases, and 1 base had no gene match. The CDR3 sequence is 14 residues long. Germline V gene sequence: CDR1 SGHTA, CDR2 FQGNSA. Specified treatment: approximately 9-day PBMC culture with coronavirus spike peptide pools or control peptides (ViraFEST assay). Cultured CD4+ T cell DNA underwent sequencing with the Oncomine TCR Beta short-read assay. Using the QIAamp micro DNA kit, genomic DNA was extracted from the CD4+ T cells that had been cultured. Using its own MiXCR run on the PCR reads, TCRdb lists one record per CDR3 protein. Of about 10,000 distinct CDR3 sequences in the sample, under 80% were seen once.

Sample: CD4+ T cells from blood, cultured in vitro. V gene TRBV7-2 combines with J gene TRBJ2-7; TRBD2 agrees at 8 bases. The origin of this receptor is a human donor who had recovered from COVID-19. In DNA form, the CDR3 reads TGTGCCAGCAGCTTTAGCGGGACCTCCTACGAGCAGTACTTC. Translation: CASSFSGTSYEQYF. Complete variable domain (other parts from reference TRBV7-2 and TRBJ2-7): GAGVSQSPSNKVTEKGKDVELRCDPISGHTALYWYRQSLGQGLEFLIYFQGNSAPDKSGLPSDRFSAERTGGSVSTLTIQRTQQEDSAVYLCASSFSGTSYEQYFGPGTRLTVT.